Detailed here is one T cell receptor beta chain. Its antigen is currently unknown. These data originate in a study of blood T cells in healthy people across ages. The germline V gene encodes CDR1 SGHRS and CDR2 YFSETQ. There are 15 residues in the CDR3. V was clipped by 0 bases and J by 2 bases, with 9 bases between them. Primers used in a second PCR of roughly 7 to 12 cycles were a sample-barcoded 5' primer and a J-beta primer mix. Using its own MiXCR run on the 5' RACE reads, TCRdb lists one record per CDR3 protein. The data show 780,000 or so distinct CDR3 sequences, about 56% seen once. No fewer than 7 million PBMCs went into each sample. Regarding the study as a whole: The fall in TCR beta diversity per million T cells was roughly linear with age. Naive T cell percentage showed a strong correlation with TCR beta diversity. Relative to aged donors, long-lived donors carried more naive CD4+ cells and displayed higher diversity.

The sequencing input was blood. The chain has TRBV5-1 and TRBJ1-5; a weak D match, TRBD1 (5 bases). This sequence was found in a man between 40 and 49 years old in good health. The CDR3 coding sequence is TGCGCCAGCAGCTTGGAGGGGTTTGGCAATCAGCCCCAGCATTTT. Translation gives CASSLEGFGNQPQHF.